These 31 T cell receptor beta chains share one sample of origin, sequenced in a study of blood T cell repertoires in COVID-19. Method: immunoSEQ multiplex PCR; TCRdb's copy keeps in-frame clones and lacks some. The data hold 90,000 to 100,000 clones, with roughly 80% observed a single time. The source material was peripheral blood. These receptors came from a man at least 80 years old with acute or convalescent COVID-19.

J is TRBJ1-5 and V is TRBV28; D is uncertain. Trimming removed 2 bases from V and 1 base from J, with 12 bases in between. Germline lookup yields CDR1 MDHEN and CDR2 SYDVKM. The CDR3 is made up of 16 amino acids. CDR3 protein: CASSLTRVRSNQPQHF. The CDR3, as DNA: TGTGCCAGCAGTTTAACCCGGGTTAGGAGCAATCAGCCCCAGCATTTT.

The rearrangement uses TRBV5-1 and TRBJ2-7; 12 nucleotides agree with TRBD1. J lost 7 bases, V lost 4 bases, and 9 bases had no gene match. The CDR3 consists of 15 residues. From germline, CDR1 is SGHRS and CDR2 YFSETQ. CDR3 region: CASSLGQGALGEQYF. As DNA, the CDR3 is TGCGCCAGCAGCCTGGGACAGGGGGCTCTCGGAGAGCAGTACTTC.

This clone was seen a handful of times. The CDR3 DNA sequence: TGTGCCAGCAGCCCCAAACTCTATGAGCAGTTCTTC. It encodes CASSPKLYEQFF. The chain combines TRBV7-9 with TRBJ2-1; D uncertain. Trimming took off 5 bases at V and 8 bases at J, with 10 bases between the two ends. CDR1 is SEHNR, CDR2 FQNEAQ, per germline (reference sequence). CDR3 size: 12 residues.

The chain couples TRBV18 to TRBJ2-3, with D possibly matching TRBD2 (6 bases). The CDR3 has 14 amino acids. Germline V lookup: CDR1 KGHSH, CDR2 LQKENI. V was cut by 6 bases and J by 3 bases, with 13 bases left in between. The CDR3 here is CASSGGAQTDTQYF. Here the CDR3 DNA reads TGTGCCAGCTCTGGCGGGGCTCAAACAGATACGCAGTATTTT.

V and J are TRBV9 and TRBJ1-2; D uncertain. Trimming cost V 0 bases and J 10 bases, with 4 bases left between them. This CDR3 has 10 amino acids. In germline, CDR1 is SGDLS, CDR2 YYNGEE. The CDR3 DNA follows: TGTGCCAGCAGCGTAGTGGCCTACACCTTC. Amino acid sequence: CASSVVAYTF.

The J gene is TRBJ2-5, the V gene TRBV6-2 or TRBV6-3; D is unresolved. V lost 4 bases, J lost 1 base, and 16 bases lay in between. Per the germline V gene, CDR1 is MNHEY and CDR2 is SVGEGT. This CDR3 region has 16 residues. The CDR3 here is CASSSHRRGLQETQYF. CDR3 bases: TGTGCCAGCAGTTCCCACCGGCGCGGCCTCCAAGAGACCCAGTACTTC.

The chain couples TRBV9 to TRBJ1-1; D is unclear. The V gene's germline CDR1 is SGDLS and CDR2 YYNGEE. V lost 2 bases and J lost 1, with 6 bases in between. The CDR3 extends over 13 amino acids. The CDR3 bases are TGTGCCAGCAGCGTTACAGAGAACACTGAAGCTTTCTTT. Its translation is CASSVTENTEAFF.

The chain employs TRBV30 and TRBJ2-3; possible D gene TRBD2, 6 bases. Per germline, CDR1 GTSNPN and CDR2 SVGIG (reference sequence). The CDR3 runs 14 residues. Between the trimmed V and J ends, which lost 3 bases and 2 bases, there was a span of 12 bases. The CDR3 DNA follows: TGTGCCTGGAGACTGCGGGGTAACACAGATACGCAGTATTTT. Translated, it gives CAWRLRGNTDTQYF.

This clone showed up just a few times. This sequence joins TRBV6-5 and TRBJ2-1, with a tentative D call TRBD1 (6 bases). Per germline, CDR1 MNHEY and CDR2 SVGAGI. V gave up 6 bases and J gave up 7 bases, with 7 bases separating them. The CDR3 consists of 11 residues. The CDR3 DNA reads TGTGCCAGCAGGGGGGCTAATGAGCAGTTCTTC. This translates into CASRGANEQFF.

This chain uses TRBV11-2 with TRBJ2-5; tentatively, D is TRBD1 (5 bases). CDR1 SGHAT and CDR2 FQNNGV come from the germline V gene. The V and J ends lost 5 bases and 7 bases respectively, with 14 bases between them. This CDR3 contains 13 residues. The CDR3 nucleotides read TGTGCCAGCAGCCCTGACAGTTCGGGGACCCAGTACTTC. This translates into CASSPDSSGTQYF.

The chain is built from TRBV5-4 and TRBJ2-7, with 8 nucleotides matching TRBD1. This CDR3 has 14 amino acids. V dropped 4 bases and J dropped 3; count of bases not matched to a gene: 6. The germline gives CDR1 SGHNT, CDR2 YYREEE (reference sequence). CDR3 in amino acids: CASSPDRDFYEQYF. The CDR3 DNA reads TGTGCCAGCAGCCCGGACAGGGATTTCTACGAGCAGTACTTC.

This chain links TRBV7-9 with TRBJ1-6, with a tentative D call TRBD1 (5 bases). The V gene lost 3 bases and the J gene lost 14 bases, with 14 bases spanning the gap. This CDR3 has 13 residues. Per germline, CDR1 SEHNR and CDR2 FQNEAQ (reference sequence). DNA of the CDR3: TGTGCCAGCAGCTTGGGGGGAGGAGCGGCCCTCCACTTT. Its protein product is CASSLGGGAALHF. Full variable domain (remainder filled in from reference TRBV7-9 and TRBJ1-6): DTGVSQNPRHKITKRGQNVTFRCDPISEHNRLYWYRQTLGQGPEFLTYFQNEAQLEKSRLLSDRFSAERPKGSFSTLEIQRTEQGDSAMYLCASSLGGGAALHFGNGTRLTVT.

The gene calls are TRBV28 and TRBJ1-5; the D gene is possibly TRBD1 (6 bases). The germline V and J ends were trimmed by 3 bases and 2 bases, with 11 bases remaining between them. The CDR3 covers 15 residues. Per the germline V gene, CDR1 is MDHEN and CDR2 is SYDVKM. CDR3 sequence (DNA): TGTGCCAGCAGTTTCGGGGGGGCGCGCAATCAGCCCCAGCATTTT. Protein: CASSFGGARNQPQHF. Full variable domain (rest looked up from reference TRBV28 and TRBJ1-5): DVKVTQSSRYLVKRTGEKVFLECVQDMDHENMFWYRQDPGLGLRLIYFSYDVKMKEKGDIPEGYSVSREKKERFSLILESASTNQTSMYLCASSFGGARNQPQHFGDGTRLSIL.

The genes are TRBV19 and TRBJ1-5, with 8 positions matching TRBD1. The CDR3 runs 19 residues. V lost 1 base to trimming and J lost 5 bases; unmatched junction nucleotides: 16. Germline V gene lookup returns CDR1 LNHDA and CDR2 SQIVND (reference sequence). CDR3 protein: CASSIAVGDRGYLDQPQHF. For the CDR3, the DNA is TGTGCCAGTAGTATAGCGGTTGGAGACAGGGGCTATCTCGATCAGCCCCAGCATTTT.

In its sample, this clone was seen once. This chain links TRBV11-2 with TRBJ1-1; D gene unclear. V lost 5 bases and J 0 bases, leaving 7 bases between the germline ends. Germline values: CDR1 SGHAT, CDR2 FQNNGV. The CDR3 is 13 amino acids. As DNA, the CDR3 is TGTGCCAGCAGCACATCTTTGAACACTGAAGCTTTCTTT. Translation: CASSTSLNTEAFF.

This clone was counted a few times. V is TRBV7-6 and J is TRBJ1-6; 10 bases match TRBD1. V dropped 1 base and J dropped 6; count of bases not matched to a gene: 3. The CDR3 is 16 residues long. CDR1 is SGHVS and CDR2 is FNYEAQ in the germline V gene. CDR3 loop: CASSLGGQGINSPLHF. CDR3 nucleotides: TGTGCCAGCAGCTTAGGGGGACAGGGGATTAATTCACCCCTCCACTTT.

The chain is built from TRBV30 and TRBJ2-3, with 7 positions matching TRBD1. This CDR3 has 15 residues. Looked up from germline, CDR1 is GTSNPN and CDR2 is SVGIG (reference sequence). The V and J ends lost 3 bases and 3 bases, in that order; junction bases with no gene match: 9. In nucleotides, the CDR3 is TGTGCCTGGAGCAGCAGACAGGGCAATACAGATACGCAGTATTTT. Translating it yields CAWSSRQGNTDTQYF.

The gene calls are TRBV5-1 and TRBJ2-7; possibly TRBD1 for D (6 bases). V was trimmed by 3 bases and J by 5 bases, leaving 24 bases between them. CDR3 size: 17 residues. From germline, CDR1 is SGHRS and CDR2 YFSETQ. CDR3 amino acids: CASSWDRRQGTSHEQYF. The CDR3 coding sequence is TGCGCCAGCAGCTGGGACCGAAGGCAGGGGACATCCCACGAGCAGTACTTC.

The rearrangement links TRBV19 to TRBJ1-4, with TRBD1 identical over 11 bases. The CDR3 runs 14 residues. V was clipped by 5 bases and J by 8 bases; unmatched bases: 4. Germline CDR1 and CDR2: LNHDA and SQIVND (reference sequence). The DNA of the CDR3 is TGTGCCAGTAGTGAATGGACAGGGGGCGAAAAACTGTTTTTT. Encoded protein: CASSEWTGGEKLFF.

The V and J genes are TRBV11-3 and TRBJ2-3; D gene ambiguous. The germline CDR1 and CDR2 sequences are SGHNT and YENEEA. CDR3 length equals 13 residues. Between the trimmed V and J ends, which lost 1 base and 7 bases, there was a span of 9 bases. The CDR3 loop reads CASSLGVKNTQYF. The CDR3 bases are TGTGCCAGCAGCTTAGGAGTGAAAAATACGCAGTATTTT.

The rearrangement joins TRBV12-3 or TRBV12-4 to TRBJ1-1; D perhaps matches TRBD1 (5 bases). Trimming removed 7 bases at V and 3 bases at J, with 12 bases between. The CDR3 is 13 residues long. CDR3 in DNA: TGTGCCAGCACCCTTCAGGGATACACTGAAGCTTTCTTT. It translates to CASTLQGYTEAFF.

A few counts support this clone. The CDR3 nucleotides are TGTGCCAGCAGTGGACAGTTGCCCTACGAGCAGTACTTC. It is translated as CASSGQLPYEQYF. The V and J genes are TRBV2 and TRBJ2-7, with a possible D match to TRBD1 (5 bases). V lost 4 bases to trimming and J lost 2 bases, with 9 bases between them. The CDR3 spans 13 residues. CDR1 is SNHLY, CDR2 FYNNEI, per germline.

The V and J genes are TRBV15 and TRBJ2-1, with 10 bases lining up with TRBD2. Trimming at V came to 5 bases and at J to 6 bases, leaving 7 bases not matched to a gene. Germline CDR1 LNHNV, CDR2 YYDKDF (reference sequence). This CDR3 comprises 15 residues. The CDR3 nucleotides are TGTGCCACCAGCTTGAGAGCGGGGGGGCCCAATGAGCAGTTCTTC. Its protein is CATSLRAGGPNEQFF.

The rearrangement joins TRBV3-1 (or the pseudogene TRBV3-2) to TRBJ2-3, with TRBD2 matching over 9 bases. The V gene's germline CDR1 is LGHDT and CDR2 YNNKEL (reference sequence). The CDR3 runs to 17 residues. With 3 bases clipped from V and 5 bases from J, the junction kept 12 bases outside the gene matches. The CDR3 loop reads CASSQPGRLAGIDTQYF. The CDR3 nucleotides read TGTGCCAGCAGCCAGCCGGGGCGGCTAGCGGGGATAGATACGCAGTATTTT.

DNA for the CDR3: TGTGCCAGCAGTCCCCCAGGAGAGACCCAGTACTTC. Encoded protein: CASSPPGETQYF. The chain recombines TRBV12-3 or TRBV12-4 with TRBJ2-5; no clear D gene. The V end lost 5 bases, the J end lost 4 bases, and 8 bases lay between the germline ends. The CDR3 has 12 residues.

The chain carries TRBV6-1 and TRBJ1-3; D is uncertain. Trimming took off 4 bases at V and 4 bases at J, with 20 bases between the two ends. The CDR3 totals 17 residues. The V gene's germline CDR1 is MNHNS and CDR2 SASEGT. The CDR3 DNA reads TGTGCCAGCAGTGCCGTCGGGTTAGTCACGACGGGAAACACCATATATTTT. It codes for CASSAVGLVTTGNTIYF.

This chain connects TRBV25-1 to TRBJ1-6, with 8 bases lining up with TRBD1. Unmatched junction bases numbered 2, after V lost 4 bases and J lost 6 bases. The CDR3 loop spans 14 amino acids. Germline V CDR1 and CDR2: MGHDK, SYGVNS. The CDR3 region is CASSGTGINSPLHF. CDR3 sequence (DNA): TGTGCCAGCAGTGGGACAGGGATTAATTCACCCCTCCACTTT.

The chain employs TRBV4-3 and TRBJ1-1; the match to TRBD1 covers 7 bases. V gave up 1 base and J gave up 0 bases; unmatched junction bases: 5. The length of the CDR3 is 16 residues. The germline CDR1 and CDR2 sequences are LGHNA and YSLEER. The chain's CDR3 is CASSQARTGMNTEAFF. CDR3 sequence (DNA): TGCGCCAGCAGCCAAGCGAGGACAGGAATGAACACTGAAGCTTTCTTT.

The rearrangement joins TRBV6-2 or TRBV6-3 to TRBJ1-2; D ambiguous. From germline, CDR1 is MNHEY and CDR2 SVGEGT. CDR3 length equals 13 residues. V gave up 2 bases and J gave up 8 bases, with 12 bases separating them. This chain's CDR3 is CASSYEGLLGYTF. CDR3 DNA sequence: TGTGCCAGCAGTTACGAGGGCCTTTTAGGCTACACCTTC.

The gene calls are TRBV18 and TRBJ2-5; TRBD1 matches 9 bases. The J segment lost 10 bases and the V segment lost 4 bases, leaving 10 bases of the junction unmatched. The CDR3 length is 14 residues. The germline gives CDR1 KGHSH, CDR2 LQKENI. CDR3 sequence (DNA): TGTGCCAGCTCACTCTCGGGACAGGGATCAAACCAGTACTTC. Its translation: CASSLSGQGSNQYF.

The CDR3 protein is CASRPAGAQETQYF. CDR3 bases: TGTGCCAGCAGACCTGCGGGGGCCCAAGAGACCCAGTACTTC. The chain employs TRBV28 and TRBJ2-5, with D possibly matching TRBD2 (7 bases). V gave up 6 bases and J gave up 1 base, with 12 bases separating them. Germline V lookup: CDR1 MDHEN, CDR2 SYDVKM. The CDR3 consists of 14 residues.